This T cell receptor beta chain comes out of a study of long-term antiretroviral therapy in people with HIV. All participants with HIV were treated in the United States. The germline V gene has CDR1 SGHTA and CDR2 FQGNSA. The CDR3 consists of 15 residues. Trimming took off 3 bases at V and 0 bases at J, with 11 bases between the two ends. Running of the v3.0 immunoSEQ assay took place at survey level. Only in-frame clones appear in the TCRdb table, and some are missing; sequencing was by immunoSEQ multiplex PCR. Of around 32,000 clones listed, 95% to 98% are singletons. The sample holds one count of this clone.

The clonotype originates from a man aged 25-45 years with HIV. Here the sequenced sample was unsorted PBMCs, taken 7.6 years after starting antiretroviral therapy. The chain links TRBV7-2 to TRBJ1-2, with D perhaps matching TRBD1 (6 bases). DNA of the CDR3: TGTGCCAGCAGCTTCAAGACAGGATCTAACTATGGCTACACCTTC. It encodes CASSFKTGSNYGYTF.